Listed here are 12 T cell receptor beta chains from one sample, sequenced in a study of T cell changes during pregnancy in multiple sclerosis. Using immunoSEQ multiplex PCR, the repertoire was profiled, and TCRdb retains in-frame clones only, with some absent. The sample yields around 28,000 clones, 89% seen once. This material consisted of CD4+ T cells from peripheral blood mononuclear cells, taken in the first trimester of pregnancy. Every receptor here comes from a female donor in good health, enrolled as a control in a pregnancy study.

This clone was counted a few times. The genes are TRBV25-1 and TRBJ1-6; TRBD1 aligns across 7 bases. CDR1 is MGHDK, CDR2 SYGVNS, per germline. The CDR3 spans 15 residues. Unmatched junction bases numbered 12, after V lost 4 bases and J lost 12 bases. The CDR3 protein is CASSAQTGLDGPLHF. The CDR3 DNA is TGTGCCAGCAGTGCCCAGACAGGGCTCGATGGACCCCTCCACTTT.

V usage is TRBV18 and J usage is TRBJ1-6; D may be TRBD1 (6 bases). The CDR3 is 15 amino acids. Germline-derived CDR1 and CDR2 are KGHSH and LQKENI. V was trimmed by 5 bases and J by 7 bases, leaving 15 bases between them. The CDR3 region is CASSERQEANSPLHF. The CDR3 coding sequence is TGTGCCAGCTCAGAGAGACAGGAGGCGAATTCACCCCTCCACTTT.

The chain is built from TRBV6-5 and TRBJ1-2; 7 positions match TRBD1. Trimming removed 6 bases from V and 0 bases from J; junction bases left unmatched: 7. CDR1 and CDR2 (germline): MNHEY, SVGAGI. The CDR3 contains 15 residues. CDR3 nucleotide sequence: TGTGCCAGCAGGGTCGACAGGGCCCCTAACTATGGCTACACCTTC. Protein: CASRVDRAPNYGYTF.

This chain joins TRBV2 and TRBJ2-7; a possible D gene is TRBD1 (6 bases). Germline assignment: CDR1 SNHLY and CDR2 FYNNEI. The V gene lost 8 bases and the J gene lost 3 bases, with 17 bases spanning the gap. The CDR3 spans 14 residues. CDR3 region: CASAQGSGYYEQYF. The DNA of the CDR3 is TGTGCCAGCGCCCAGGGGAGTGGGTACTACGAGCAGTACTTC.

V usage is TRBV28 and J usage is TRBJ2-7, with a tentative D call TRBD2 (7 bases). Looked up from germline, CDR1 is MDHEN and CDR2 is SYDVKM. The CDR3 consists of 13 residues. With 6 bases removed from V and 4 bases from J, the gap between germline ends came to 13 bases. The DNA for the CDR3 is TGTGCCAGCAGACTGGGGGGGCCTTACGAGCAGTACTTC. Translating it yields CASRLGGPYEQYF.

This chain joins TRBV25-1 and TRBJ2-2, with 8 bases matching TRBD1. From germline, CDR1 is MGHDK and CDR2 SYGVNS. With 4 bases clipped from V and 7 bases from J, the junction kept 2 bases outside the gene matches. The CDR3 has 13 amino acids. This CDR3 reads CASSGQGNGELFF. In DNA, the CDR3 is TGTGCCAGCAGTGGACAGGGGAACGGGGAGCTGTTTTTT.

The gene calls are TRBV18 and TRBJ1-1, with D hard to call. Between the trimmed V and J ends, which lost 3 bases and 6 bases, there was a span of 11 bases. The germline gives CDR1 KGHSH, CDR2 LQKENI. CDR3 length equals 13 residues. The CDR3 protein is CASSPAPFAEAFF. CDR3 in DNA: TGTGCCAGCTCACCGGCCCCGTTCGCTGAAGCTTTCTTT.

This clone is a singleton in its sample. The chain joins TRBV4-3 to TRBJ1-2; TRBD1 might be the D (5 bases). V was trimmed by 0 bases and J by 5 bases, leaving 16 bases between them. The length of the CDR3 is 16 residues. Germline assignment: CDR1 LGHNA and CDR2 YSLEER. The CDR3 DNA reads as TGCGCCAGCAGCCAAGATTGGGGCAGGGCGGATTATGGCTACACCTTC. Amino acid sequence: CASSQDWGRADYGYTF.

This clone was seen just once. The chain employs TRBV30 and TRBJ2-5; D perhaps matches TRBD1 (5 bases). The germline V and J ends were trimmed by 4 bases and 0 bases, with 9 bases remaining between them. The CDR3 extends over 13 amino acids. CDR1 and CDR2 from the germline V gene are GTSNPN and SVGIG (reference sequence). DNA of the CDR3: TGTGCCTGGAAAAGGGGTTACCAAGAGACCCAGTACTTC. As protein: CAWKRGYQETQYF. The entire variable domain, with the rest obtained from reference TRBV30 and TRBJ2-5, is as follows: SQTIHQWPATLVQPVGSPLSLECTVEGTSNPNLYWYRQAAGRGLQLLFYSVGIGQISSEVPQNLSASRPQDRQFILSSKKLLLSDSGFYLCAWKRGYQETQYFGPGTRLLVL.

The chain employs TRBV19 and TRBJ2-7; 8 bases agree with TRBD1. This CDR3 comprises 14 residues. The germline gives CDR1 LNHDA, CDR2 SQIVND (reference sequence). Trimming removed 2 bases from V and 5 bases from J; junction bases left unmatched: 5. The CDR3 sequence: CASSITRGPDEQYF. The CDR3 bases are TGTGCCAGTAGTATAACCAGGGGGCCCGACGAGCAGTACTTC.

The V gene is TRBV5-1, the J gene TRBJ1-1; a possible D gene is TRBD1 (6 bases). There are 14 residues in the CDR3. The germline V gene has CDR1 SGHRS and CDR2 YFSETQ. Trimming stripped 0 bases from V and 1 base from J, with 7 bases between. DNA for the CDR3: TGCGCCAGCAGCTTGGCGGGACAGAACACTGAAGCTTTCTTT. This sequence encodes CASSLAGQNTEAFF.

This sequence joins TRBV2 and TRBJ2-5; 11 nucleotides align to TRBD1. CDR1 is SNHLY, CDR2 FYNNEI, per germline. Unmatched junction bases numbered 8, after V lost 4 bases and J lost 4 bases. The CDR3 has 16 residues. CDR3 in DNA: TGTGCCAGCAGTGTAGCGCTGGGACAGGGGGTAGAGACCCAGTACTTC. This gives the protein CASSVALGQGVETQYF.